This T cell receptor (beta chain) was identified during a study of Ad26.COV2.S vaccination and SARS-CoV-2 variants. Study details: This donor came from the COV1001 trial of Ad26.COV2.S.

Overall study results and limits: Total T cell responses were possibly underestimated by TCR breadth and depth analyses.

The ends were cut back, 6 bases at V and 9 bases at J, with 15 bases in the middle. CDR1 is SNHLY and CDR2 is FYNNEI in the germline V gene. This CDR3 is built from 14 residues. The assay was immunoSEQ multiplex PCR, and TCRdb's table has in-frame clones only and misses some. This sample has hundreds of thousands of clones, with about 89% found just once. A word on this clone: Its antigen is not known.

Documented treatment: over 15 received Ad26.COV2.S at low or high dose, single or two shots; about 5 received placebo; per-sample allocation not given. The study sampled participants on day 63 after the first vaccine or placebo injection. In Boston, the donor was an adult between 18-55 years of age. The sequenced sample was peripheral blood, obtained in a trial of Ad26.COV2.S vaccine versus placebo. The chain carries TRBV2 and TRBJ1-6; D unresolved. The clonotype comes from a person between 18 and 59 years old who received the Ad26.COV2.S COVID-19 vaccine or a placebo. The CDR3 nucleotides read TGTGCCAGCAGCCGTCCCGACATGAGTTCACCCCTCCACTTT. This encodes CASSRPDMSSPLHF.